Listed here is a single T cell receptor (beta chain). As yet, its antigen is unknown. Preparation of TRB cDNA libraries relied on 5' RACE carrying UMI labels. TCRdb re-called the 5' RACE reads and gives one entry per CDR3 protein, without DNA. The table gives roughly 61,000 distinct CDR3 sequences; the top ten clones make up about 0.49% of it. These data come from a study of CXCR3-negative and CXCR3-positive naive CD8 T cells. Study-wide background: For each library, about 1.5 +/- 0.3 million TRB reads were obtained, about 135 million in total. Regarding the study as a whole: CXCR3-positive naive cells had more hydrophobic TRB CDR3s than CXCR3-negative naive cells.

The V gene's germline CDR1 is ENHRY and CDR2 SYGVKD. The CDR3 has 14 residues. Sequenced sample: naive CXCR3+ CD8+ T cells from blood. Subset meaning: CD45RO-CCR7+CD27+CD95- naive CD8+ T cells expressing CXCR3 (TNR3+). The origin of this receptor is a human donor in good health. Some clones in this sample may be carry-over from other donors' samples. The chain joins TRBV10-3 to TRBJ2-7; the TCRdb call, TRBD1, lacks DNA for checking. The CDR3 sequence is CAISGSDSTYEQYF.